One and the same sample provided the 8 T cell receptor beta chains below, sequenced in a study of early T cells in non-severe SARS-CoV-2 infection. TCRdb reprocessed the 5' RACE reads via MiXCR and lists one record per CDR3 protein. The sample holds approximately 71,000 distinct CDR3 sequences, 12% seen once. The sample consisted of whole blood. The receptor set was obtained from an adult who was a healthcare worker with PCR-confirmed SARS-CoV-2 infection or an uninfected control (not recorded which).

This clonotype has a count of ten or more. The chain is built from TRBV3-1 and TRBJ1-1, with D tentatively TRBD1 (5 bases). The germline V gene encodes CDR1 LGHDT and CDR2 YNNKEL (reference sequence). The V end was cut by 4 bases, the J end by 5 bases, with 17 bases between. The CDR3 is 15 residues long. The CDR3 loop is CASSPRTTASTEAFF. CDR3 DNA: TGTGCCAGCAGCCCCCGAACGACAGCCTCGACTGAAGCTTTCTTT.

This clonotype appeared a few times. CDR3 sequence (DNA): TGTGCCAGCAGCTTAGAGGTCGGAGAGCAGTACTTC. Protein: CASSLEVGEQYF. The rearrangement uses TRBV7-9 and TRBJ2-7; D unclear. Trimming shortened V by 1 base and J by 7 bases, and 8 bases separated the two germline ends. Germline V CDR1 and CDR2: SEHNR, FQNEAQ (reference sequence). The CDR3 has 12 amino acids.

The chain carries TRBV7-8 and TRBJ2-5; 10 bases match TRBD2. Germline V gives CDR1 SGHVS, CDR2 FQNEAQ. J gave up 2 bases and V 3 bases, and 3 bases lay outside the gene matches. This CDR3 region has 15 residues. CDR3 region: CASSFLAGVQETQYF. In DNA form, the CDR3 reads TGTGCCAGCAGCTTTCTAGCGGGGGTACAAGAGACCCAGTACTTC.

This clonotype occurred a few times. This chain joins TRBV7-6 and TRBJ2-1; TRBD1 is a possible D gene (6 bases). Germline V CDR1 and CDR2: SGHVS, FNYEAQ. The CDR3 loop spans 17 amino acids. The V gene lost 6 bases and the J gene lost 3 bases, with 21 bases spanning the gap. CDR3: CASRATFGGRFYNEQFF. As DNA, the CDR3 is TGTGCCAGCAGAGCCACCTTTGGGGGCCGTTTCTACAATGAGCAGTTCTTC.

In its sample, this clonotype was seen a few times. The chain employs TRBV25-1 and TRBJ1-1, with D possibly matching TRBD1 (5 bases). V was clipped by 7 bases and J by 2 bases, with 14 bases between them. The length of the CDR3 is 14 residues. The germline V gene encodes CDR1 MGHDK and CDR2 SYGVNS. CDR3 sequence (DNA): TGTGCCAGCACCCACCAGACAGATAACACTGAAGCTTTCTTT. This codes for CASTHQTDNTEAFF. Looking up the rest from reference TRBV25-1 and TRBJ1-1 gives the full variable domain: EADIYQTPRYLVIGTGKKITLECSQTMGHDKMYWYQQDPGMELHLIHYSYGVNSTEKGDLSSESTVSRIRTEHFPLTLESARPSHTSQYLCASTHQTDNTEAFFGQGTRLTVV.

This clonotype has a count of ten or more. This chain uses TRBV4-1 with TRBJ2-1; 9 bases align to TRBD1. The length of the CDR3 is 18 residues. With V trimmed by 0 bases and J by 7 bases, 13 bases remained unmatched. The V gene's germline CDR1 is MGHRA and CDR2 YSYEKL. As DNA, the CDR3 is TGCGCCAGCAGCCAAGATCAGGGCCGGGACAGGGTTTGGAATGAGCAGTTCTTC. Translated, it gives CASSQDQGRDRVWNEQFF.

Judged by abundance, this clonotype is medium-sized. The chain uses TRBV7-9 and TRBJ2-7; weak D call: TRBD2 (7 bases). V was clipped by 5 bases and J by 5 bases, with 13 bases between them. Looked up from germline, CDR1 is SEHNR and CDR2 is FQNEAQ (reference sequence). This CDR3 spans 13 amino acids. The CDR3 nucleotides read TGTGCCAGCAGCATCAAAGGGGGGGACGAGCAGTACTTC. It encodes CASSIKGGDEQYF.

In its sample, this clonotype was seen many times. The chain couples TRBV6-1 to TRBJ2-1; 7 positions agree with TRBD2. The length of the CDR3 is 17 residues. The trim removed 3 bases at V and 2 bases at J, leaving 10 bases unmatched. Per germline, CDR1 MNHNS and CDR2 SASEGT. The CDR3 region has the DNA TGTGCCAGCAGTGACGGAAGGACTAGAGGCCCCTACAATGAGCAGTTCTTC. Protein sequence: CASSDGRTRGPYNEQFF.